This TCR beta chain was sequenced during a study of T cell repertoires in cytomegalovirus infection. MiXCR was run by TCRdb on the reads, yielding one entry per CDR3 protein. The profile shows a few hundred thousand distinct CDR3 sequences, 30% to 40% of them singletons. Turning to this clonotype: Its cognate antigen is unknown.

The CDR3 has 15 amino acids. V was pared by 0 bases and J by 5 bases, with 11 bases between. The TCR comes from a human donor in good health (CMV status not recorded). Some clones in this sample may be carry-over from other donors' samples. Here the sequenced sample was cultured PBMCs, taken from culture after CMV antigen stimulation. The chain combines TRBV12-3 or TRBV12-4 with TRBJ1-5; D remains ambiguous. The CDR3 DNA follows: TGTGCCAGCAGTTTAGCCGGGATCCAACATCAGCCCCAGCATTTT. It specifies CASSLAGIQHQPQHF.